These T cell receptor beta chains were read from a single sample in a study of regulatory T cells in long-lasting Graves disease. TCRdb reprocessed the multiplex PCR reads via MiXCR and lists one record per CDR3 protein. Here the sample spans about 470,000 distinct CDR3 sequences, about 22% being singletons. Sequenced material: peripheral blood mononuclear cells (PBMCs), taken when the disease was refractory, from a patient treated with antithyroid drugs. These receptors were obtained from a female donor with Graves disease. The CDR3 runs from the conserved cysteine through the conserved F or W. Each record gives: CDR3 DNA, CDR3 protein, D gene, V gene, clone size, J gene. The D gene is left open where the match is weak. Size is stated for part of the rows, as once, few or many counts, or as a class when the clone is expanded.

TGTGCCAGCAGTTTGAGTTTGGGTCGCCCGTACTACGAGCAGTACTTC | CASSLSLGRPYYEQYF | . | TRBV6-2/TRBV6-3 | many | TRBJ2-7
TGCAGCGTTCAAAGGAGTATAAGCTCTGGGGCCAACGTCCTGACTTTC | CSVQRSISSGANVLTF | . | TRBV29-1 | few | TRBJ2-6
TGTGCCAGCAGACCGGGACTAGTTGGCTACGAGCAGTACTTC | CASRPGLVGYEQYF | TRBD2 | TRBV12-3/TRBV12-4 | many | TRBJ2-7
TGCGCCAGCAGCCAAGACCTCCGGGCAGCTCAAGAGACCCAGTACTTC | CASSQDLRAAQETQYF | . | TRBV4-3 | . | TRBJ2-5
TGTGCCAGCAGCCCGGGTGCAGGGAGCTACACCTTC | CASSPGAGSYTF | . | TRBV14 | . | TRBJ1-2
TGCGCCAGCAGCCAAGAACGGAGCTGGGGCTACACCTTC | CASSQERSWGYTF | . | TRBV4-3 | . | TRBJ1-2
TGTGCCAGCAGTACCCCAGGGGCTGGGGCCAACGTCCTGACTTTC | CASSTPGAGANVLTF | . | TRBV28 | few | TRBJ2-6
TGTGCCAGCAGTTACTCGGATGACGCTCAGCCCCAGCATTTT | CASSYSDDAQPQHF | . | TRBV6-2/TRBV6-3 | . | TRBJ1-5
TGTGCCAGCAGCGTAGCGACCTTTTCGGGAGAGACCCAGTACTTC | CASSVATFSGETQYF | . | TRBV9 | . | TRBJ2-5
TGTGCCAGTAGTATTCAACAAGGGAGCACTGAAGCTTTCTTT | CASSIQQGSTEAFF | . | TRBV19 | . | TRBJ1-1
TGTGCCAGCAGCTTGGAGAGACAGGGCTCCCAGTACTTC | CASSLERQGSQYF | TRBD1 | TRBV5-6 | many | TRBJ2-5
TGTGCCAGCAGTGAAAGGGACGGGGGCCGGGAAAAACTGTTTTTT | CASSERDGGREKLFF | . | TRBV6-2/TRBV6-3 | many | TRBJ1-4
TGTGCCAGCAGTCGAACAGGGAAAGCGAATGAGCAGTTCTTC | CASSRTGKANEQFF | . | TRBV12-3/TRBV12-4 | . | TRBJ2-1